The next 19 T cell receptor beta chains were all read from a single sample in a study of glioma-infiltrating T cells after dendritic cell vaccination. The time point: after dendritic cell vaccination, including at tumor progression/relapse. Sequencing used immunoSEQ multiplex PCR; TCRdb keeps in-frame clones, though not all of them. The top ten clones hold roughly 2.9% of a sample with 20,000 to 30,000 clones, under 90% of them seen once. Sequencing was performed on blood, taken after dendritic cell vaccination. Receptors originate from a human donor with glioblastoma.

This clone was recorded only once. In DNA, the CDR3 is TGTGCCAGCAGTCGGGGAGGGGCCGAGACTGAAGCTTTCTTT. It specifies CASSRGGAETEAFF. This sequence joins TRBV7-6 and TRBJ1-1; a possible D gene is TRBD1 (5 bases). In germline, CDR1 is SGHVS, CDR2 FNYEAQ. With 6 bases removed from V and 5 bases from J, the gap between germline ends came to 16 bases. This CDR3 has 14 amino acids. Based on the CDR3 plus reference TRBV7-6 and TRBJ1-1, the full variable domain is GAGVSQSPRYKVTKRGQDVALRCDPISGHVSLYWYRQALGQGPEFLTYFNYEAQQDKSGLPNDRFSAERPEGSISTLTIQRTEQRDSAMYRCASSRGGAETEAFFGQGTRLTVV.

The chain is built from TRBV6-1 and TRBJ1-5, with D possibly TRBD1 on 6 matching bases. There are 15 residues in the CDR3. The ends were cut back, 4 bases at V and 3 bases at J, with 13 bases in the middle. CDR1 MNHNS and CDR2 SASEGT come from the germline V gene. The CDR3 loop is CASSGRQVLNQPQHF. In DNA form, the CDR3 reads TGTGCCAGCAGTGGGAGACAGGTGCTCAATCAGCCCCAGCATTTT.

This sequence joins TRBV7-9 and TRBJ2-7; 8 nucleotides line up with TRBD1. The length of the CDR3 is 14 residues. Germline CDR1 is SEHNR and CDR2 is FQNEAQ (reference sequence). V lost 4 bases, J lost 5 bases, and 7 bases stayed unmatched. CDR3 sequence reads: CASSWTGTYDEQYF. CDR3 DNA sequence: TGTGCCAGCAGCTGGACAGGGACCTACGACGAGCAGTACTTC.

This chain connects TRBV30 to TRBJ1-1; 8 bases fit TRBD1. The CDR3 runs 15 residues. Germline lookup yields CDR1 GTSNPN and CDR2 SVGIG (reference sequence). V lost 2 bases, J lost 4 bases, and 9 bases stayed unmatched. CDR3 residues: CAWSTGRGLGTEAFF. DNA for the CDR3: TGTGCCTGGAGTACCGGCAGGGGGCTCGGCACTGAAGCTTTCTTT.

This clone was seen more than once but under ten times. CDR3 sequence (DNA): TGTGCCAGCAGCTTAGACAGGAATGAAAAACTGTTTTTT. Its translation is CASSLDRNEKLFF. The gene calls are TRBV7-6 and TRBJ1-4; perhaps TRBD1 as D (5 bases). Germline CDR1 SGHVS, CDR2 FNYEAQ. Trimming removed 1 base from V and 5 bases from J, with 5 bases in between. The CDR3 totals 13 residues.

V is TRBV18 and J is TRBJ1-1, with no clear D. V lost 1 base and J lost 0, with 6 bases in between. The germline V gene has CDR1 KGHSH and CDR2 LQKENI. The CDR3 spans 14 residues. CDR3 DNA: TGTGCCAGCTCACCACAGCGGCTGAACACTGAAGCTTTCTTT. Translated, it gives CASSPQRLNTEAFF.

The V gene is TRBV6-6, the J gene TRBJ1-1; D is possibly TRBD1 (6 bases). The CDR3 runs 14 residues. Germline V gene lookup returns CDR1 MNHNY and CDR2 SVGAGI (reference sequence). V gave up 0 bases and J gave up 10 bases, with 15 bases separating them. CDR3 in DNA: TGTGCCAGCAGTTACTCGGACCAAGGGACAAGAGCTTTCTTT. It yields the protein CASSYSDQGTRAFF.

The chain recombines TRBV19 with TRBJ2-5; possibly TRBD1 for D (6 bases). V dropped 6 bases and J dropped 5 bases, with 25 bases sitting between them. Germline loops: CDR1 LNHDA, CDR2 SQIVND (reference sequence). The CDR3 consists of 17 residues. The CDR3 region has the DNA TGTGCCAGTAGCAACTCTTTTACAGGGAGCGGAGGCGAGACCCAGTACTTC. Translation gives CASSNSFTGSGGETQYF.

The V call is TRBV7-8, the J call TRBJ2-3; D uncertain. V lost 5 bases and J lost 3, with 9 bases in between. The CDR3 has 13 amino acids. The germline V gene has CDR1 SGHVS and CDR2 FQNEAQ. For the CDR3, the DNA is TGTGCCAGCAGCCGTTGGAGAACAGATACGCAGTATTTT. It is translated as CASSRWRTDTQYF.

CDR3 coding DNA: TGCGCCAGCATGAGGGGCGGAGGGGCTCGGGAGACCCAGTACTTC. As protein: CASMRGGGARETQYF. The chain has TRBV5-1 and TRBJ2-5; maybe TRBD2 (6 bases). Trimming removed 6 bases at V and 5 bases at J, with 20 bases between. This CDR3 spans 15 amino acids. CDR1 and CDR2 from the germline V gene are SGHRS and YFSETQ.

J is TRBJ1-4 and V is TRBV19; tentative D call: TRBD1 (6 bases). V lost 4 bases and J 5 bases, leaving 8 bases between the germline ends. The CDR3 consists of 13 residues. The germline V gene encodes CDR1 LNHDA and CDR2 SQIVND (reference sequence). DNA for the CDR3: TGTGCCAGTAGTAGGACAGCGAATGAAAAACTGTTTTTT. Protein product: CASSRTANEKLFF.

This clone turned up a few times. The rearrangement joins TRBV6-1 to TRBJ2-5; 11 bases match TRBD2. CDR1 and CDR2 from the germline V gene are MNHNS and SASEGT. This CDR3 comprises 15 residues. The V gene end was trimmed by 3 bases and the J gene end by 4 bases; junction bases not matched to a gene: 4. The CDR3 loop is CASSEIAGGPETQYF. In DNA form, the CDR3 reads TGTGCCAGCAGTGAGATAGCGGGGGGGCCAGAGACCCAGTACTTC.

This clone was seen just once. This chain uses TRBV5-1 with TRBJ2-1; no reliable D call. Looked up from germline, CDR1 is SGHRS and CDR2 is YFSETQ. The CDR3 sequence is 12 residues long. The germline V and J ends were trimmed by 4 bases and 7 bases, with 9 bases remaining between them. The CDR3: CASSPVRNEQFF. The CDR3, as DNA: TGCGCCAGCAGCCCCGTTCGGAATGAGCAGTTCTTC.

The V call is TRBV7-2, the J call TRBJ1-5; no clear D. The CDR3 consists of 15 residues. CDR1 is SGHTA and CDR2 is FQGNSA in the germline V gene. Trimming removed 1 base from V and 7 bases from J, with 14 bases in between. The CDR3 DNA reads TGTGCCAGCAGCTTAGGGTCCCAACTTCGGCAGCCCCAGCATTTT. Residues: CASSLGSQLRQPQHF.

The chain has TRBV7-2 and TRBJ2-3; D unclear. V was shortened by 3 bases and J by 4 bases, with 11 bases between the two germline ends. CDR1 and CDR2 (germline): SGHTA, FQGNSA. The CDR3 is 14 residues long. In nucleotides, the CDR3 is TGTGCCAGCAGCTTGAAGGTTCGGGCAGATACGCAGTATTTT. Amino acids: CASSLKVRADTQYF.

In its sample, this clone was seen once. V and J are TRBV14 and TRBJ2-2; 8 nucleotides match TRBD1. CDR1 and CDR2 from the germline V gene are SGHDN and FVKESK. This CDR3 contains 15 residues. V was pared by 5 bases and J by 5 bases, with 7 bases of the junction left unmatched. The DNA for the CDR3 is TGTGCCAGCAGCACATGGACAGGGTCGACCGGGGAGCTGTTTTTT. This codes for CASSTWTGSTGELFF.

This chain connects TRBV7-9 to TRBJ2-1; TRBD2 matches 13 bases. V shed 5 bases and J 9 bases; nucleotides not matched to a gene: 13. The CDR3 is 17 amino acids. Germline values: CDR1 SEHNR, CDR2 FQNEAQ (reference sequence). As DNA, the CDR3 is TGTGCCAGCAGCCGCCGGGCACTAGCGGGGGGGCTAGTTGAGCAGTTCTTC. Translating it yields CASSRRALAGGLVEQFF. The variable domain in full, completed from reference TRBV7-9 and TRBJ2-1, reads DTGVSQNPRHKITKRGQNVTFRCDPISEHNRLYWYRQTLGQGPEFLTYFQNEAQLEKSRLLSDRFSAERPKGSFSTLEIQRTEQGDSAMYLCASSRRALAGGLVEQFFGPGTRLTVL.

The chain combines TRBV4-1 with TRBJ2-7; TRBD2 is a possible D gene (7 bases). V dropped 4 bases and J dropped 2 bases, with 15 bases sitting between them. The CDR3 contains 15 residues. Germline loops: CDR1 MGHRA, CDR2 YSYEKL. The CDR3 loop is CASSLGGHFPYEQYF. The CDR3, as DNA: TGCGCCAGCAGCCTCGGGGGGCATTTCCCCTACGAGCAGTACTTC.

This clone is a singleton in its sample. The V gene is TRBV21-1, the J gene TRBJ1-2; the D call of TRBD1 is as the table states it, not checked on the DNA. TRBV21-1 is listed as a pseudogene. The CDR3 is made up of 16 amino acids. This CDR3 reads CASSNNTGDLPRGYTF. DNA of the CDR3: TGTGCCAGCAGCAACAATACAGGTGATTTACCGAGGGGCTACACCTTC.